The clone carrying this T cell receptor (beta chain) turned up a few times. The antigen is undetermined. V lost 4 bases and J lost 4, with 8 bases in between. CDR1 and CDR2 (germline): KGHSH, LQKENI. The CDR3 is 12 amino acids. Clones were read by immunoSEQ multiplex PCR, and TCRdb kept only the in-frame ones, dropping some. Among around 150,000 clones listed, roughly 90% were seen once. This record belongs to a study of cytomegalovirus exposure and HLA in healthy donors. Whole-study results and caveats: Some TCR beta chains (roughly 160 of them) were listed as cytomegalovirus-associated.

The sequencing input was PBMCs. The chain carries TRBV18 and TRBJ2-7; D is uncertain. The origin of this receptor is a young woman in good health and CMV-seronegative. CDR3 residues: CASSLRVYEQYF. The CDR3 coding sequence is TGTGCCAGCTCACTACGGGTGTACGAGCAGTACTTC.